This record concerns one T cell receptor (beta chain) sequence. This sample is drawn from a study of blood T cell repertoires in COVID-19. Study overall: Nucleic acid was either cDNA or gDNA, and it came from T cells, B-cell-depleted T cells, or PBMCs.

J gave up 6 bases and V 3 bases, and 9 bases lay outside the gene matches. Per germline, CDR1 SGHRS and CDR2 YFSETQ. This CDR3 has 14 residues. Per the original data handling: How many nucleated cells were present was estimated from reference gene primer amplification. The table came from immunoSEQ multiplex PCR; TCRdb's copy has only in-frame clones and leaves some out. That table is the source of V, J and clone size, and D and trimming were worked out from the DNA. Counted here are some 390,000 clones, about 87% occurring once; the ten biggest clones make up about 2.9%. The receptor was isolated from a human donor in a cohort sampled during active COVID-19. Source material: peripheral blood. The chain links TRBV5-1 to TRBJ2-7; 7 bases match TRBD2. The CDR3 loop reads CASSWGGGSAEQYF. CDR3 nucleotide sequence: TGCGCCAGCAGCTGGGGCGGGGGATCTGCCGAGCAGTACTTC.